This TCR beta chain was profiled in a study of control samples from healthy donors and cancer patients. V was pared by 3 bases and J by 10 bases, with 13 bases between. This CDR3 has 13 residues. Germline loops: CDR1 GTSNPN, CDR2 SVGIG (reference sequence). This table comes from immunoSEQ multiplex PCR, and its TCRdb copy is limited to in-frame clones, with some not included. The sample consists of around 130,000 clones, approximately 94% of them appearing once. Sequencing was carried out using blood. This rearrangement joins TRBV30 to TRBJ1-6; tentative D call: TRBD1 (6 bases). This receptor was identified in a man aged 30-40 years in good health. The CDR3 DNA reads as TGTGCCTGGAGAGAGAACAGGGTATCACCCCTCCACTTT. Translation gives CAWRENRVSPLHF.